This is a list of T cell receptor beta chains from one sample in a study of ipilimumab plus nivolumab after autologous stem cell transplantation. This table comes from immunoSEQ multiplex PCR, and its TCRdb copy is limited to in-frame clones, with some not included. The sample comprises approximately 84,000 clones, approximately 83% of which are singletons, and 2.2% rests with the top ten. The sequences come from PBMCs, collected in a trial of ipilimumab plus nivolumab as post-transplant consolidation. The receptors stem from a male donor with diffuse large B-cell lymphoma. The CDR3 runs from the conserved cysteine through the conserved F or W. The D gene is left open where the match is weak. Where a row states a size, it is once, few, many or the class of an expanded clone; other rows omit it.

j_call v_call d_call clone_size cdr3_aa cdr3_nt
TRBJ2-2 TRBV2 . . CASSEALNTGELFF TGTGCCAGCAGTGAAGCGTTGAACACCGGGGAGCTGTTTTTT
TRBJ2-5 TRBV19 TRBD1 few CASRGTGGYRETQYF TGTGCCAGTAGGGGCACAGGGGGCTATCGAGAGACCCAGTACTTC
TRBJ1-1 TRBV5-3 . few CARSRGEEVDTEAFF TGTGCCAGAAGCAGGGGTGAGGAGGTTGACACTGAAGCTTTCTTT
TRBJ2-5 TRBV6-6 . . CASRHMAGAETQYF TGTGCCAGCAGGCACATGGCGGGGGCCGAGACCCAGTACTTC
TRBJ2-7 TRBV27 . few CASSLRTPRGILYEQYF TGTGCCAGCAGTTTAAGAACGCCGAGGGGCATCCTCTACGAGCAGTACTTC
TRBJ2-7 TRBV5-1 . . CASSPTGPGGEQYF TGCGCCAGCAGCCCCACTGGACCCGGAGGGGAGCAGTACTTC
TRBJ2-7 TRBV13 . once CASSLEFSYEQYF TGTGCCAGCAGCTTGGAATTCTCCTACGAGCAGTACTTC
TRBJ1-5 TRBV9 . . CASSVVSGSVRQRATYSNQPQHF TGTGCCAGCAGCGTAGTTAGTGGGAGCGTTAGGCAGCGCGCAACTTATAGCAATCAGCCCCAGCATTTT
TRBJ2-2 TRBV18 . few CASSPRLPGVVNTGELFF TGTGCCAGCTCACCACGACTGCCCGGGGTAGTGAACACCGGGGAGCTGTTTTTT
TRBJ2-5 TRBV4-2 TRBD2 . CASSQDSTRGGRGETQYF TGTGCCAGCAGCCAAGATTCTACCCGGGGGGGCCGAGGAGAGACCCAGTACTTC
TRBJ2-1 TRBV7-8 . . CASSRGQLTSGQFF TGTGCCAGCAGCCGCGGACAGCTAACGTCTGGGCAGTTCTTC
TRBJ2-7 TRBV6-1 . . CASRGFSASPYEQYF TGTGCCAGCAGAGGTTTCAGTGCCTCGCCCTACGAGCAGTACTTC
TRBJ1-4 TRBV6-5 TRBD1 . CASSYSGGESEKLFF TGTGCCAGCAGTTACTCAGGGGGCGAGAGTGAAAAACTGTTTTTT
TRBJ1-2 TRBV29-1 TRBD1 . CSATGTGGGGYTF TGCAGCGCCACCGGGACAGGGGGCGGTGGCTACACCTTC
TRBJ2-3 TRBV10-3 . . CAISESAAGGPTDTQYF TGTGCCATCAGTGAGTCGGCCGCCGGGGGCCCCACAGATACGCAGTATTTT
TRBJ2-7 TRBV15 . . CATSGHVRDRSYEQYF TGTGCCACCAGCGGGCACGTGAGGGACCGCTCCTACGAGCAGTACTTC
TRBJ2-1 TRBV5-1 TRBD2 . CASSLEPAGSEQFF TGCGCCAGCAGCTTGGAGCCAGCGGGGTCTGAGCAGTTCTTC
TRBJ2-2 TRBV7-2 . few CASSFRYTGELFF TGTGCCAGCAGCTTCCGGTACACCGGGGAGCTGTTTTTT
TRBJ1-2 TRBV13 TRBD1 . CASSLGGDRPSLYGYTF TGTGCCAGCAGCTTAGGGGGGGACAGGCCCAGTCTCTATGGCTACACCTTC
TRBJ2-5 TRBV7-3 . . CASSLNGQQETQYF TGTGCCAGCAGCTTAAACGGACAGCAAGAGACCCAGTACTTC
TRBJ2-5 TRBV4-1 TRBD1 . CASSPGQGGETQYF TGCGCCAGCAGCCCCGGACAGGGCGGCGAGACCCAGTACTTC
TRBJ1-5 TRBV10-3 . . CASSVENNQPQHF TGTGCCAGCAGTGTAGAGAACAATCAGCCCCAGCATTTT
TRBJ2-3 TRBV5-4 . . CASSFQQGPDTQYF TGTGCCAGCAGCTTTCAACAGGGCCCAGATACGCAGTATTTT
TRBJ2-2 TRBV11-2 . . CASSPRGGTDTGELFF TGTGCCAGCAGCCCTAGGGGGGGCACGGACACCGGGGAGCTGTTTTTT
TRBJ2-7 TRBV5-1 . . CASSGTDSSYEQYF TGCGCCAGCAGTGGGACGGATTCATCCTACGAGCAGTACTTC
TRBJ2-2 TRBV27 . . CASSLLRGAGELFF TGTGCCAGCAGTTTATTAAGGGGTGCCGGGGAGCTGTTTTTT
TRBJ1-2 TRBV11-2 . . CASSLGPGSGRYGYTF TGTGCCAGCAGCTTAGGGCCGGGTTCAGGACGCTATGGCTACACCTTC
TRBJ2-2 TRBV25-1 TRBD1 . CASSELRTGPNTGELFF TGTGCCAGCAGTGAATTAAGGACAGGTCCTAACACCGGGGAGCTGTTTTTT
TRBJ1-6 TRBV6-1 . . CASRVSPNSPLHF TGTGCCAGCAGAGTATCACCGAATTCACCCCTCCACTTT
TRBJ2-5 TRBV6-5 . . CASKGETQYF TGTGCCAGCAAGGGGGAGACCCAGTACTTC
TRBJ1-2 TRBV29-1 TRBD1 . CSGETGQGEYGYTF TGCAGCGGGGAGACGGGACAGGGGGAGTATGGCTACACCTTC
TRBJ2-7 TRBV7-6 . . CASSLALGVGYEQYF TGTGCCAGCAGCTTAGCTCTGGGGGTGGGCTACGAGCAGTACTTC
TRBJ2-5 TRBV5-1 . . CASSSPSAGTQYF TGCGCCAGCAGCTCCCCTTCGGCTGGGACCCAGTACTTC
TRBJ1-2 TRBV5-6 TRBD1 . CASSLDRGHGYTF TGTGCCAGCAGCCTGGACAGGGGGCACGGCTACACCTTC
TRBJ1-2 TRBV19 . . CASTPGGAIQSNYGYTF TGTGCCAGTACCCCTGGTGGGGCCATACAGTCTAACTATGGCTACACCTTC
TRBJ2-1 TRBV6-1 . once CASSVAVGGLGMNEQFF TGTGCCAGCAGTGTAGCGGTGGGTGGGCTGGGAATGAATGAGCAGTTCTTC
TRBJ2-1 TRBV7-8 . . CASSFSGLLNNEQFF TGTGCCAGCAGCTTTTCGGGGCTTTTGAACAATGAGCAGTTCTTC
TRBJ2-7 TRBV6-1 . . CASTITGSSYEQYF TGTGCCAGCACCATTACAGGGAGCTCCTACGAGCAGTACTTC
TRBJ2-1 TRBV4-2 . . CASSLSVDEQFF TGTGCCAGCAGTCTTAGCGTGGATGAGCAGTTCTTC
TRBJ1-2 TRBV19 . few CASMGRPAVIGGYTF TGTGCCAGTATGGGGCGACCGGCGGTAATCGGAGGCTACACCTTC
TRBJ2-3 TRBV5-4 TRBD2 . CASSSGTSGPDTQYF TGTGCCAGCAGCTCCGGGACTAGCGGGCCAGATACGCAGTATTTT
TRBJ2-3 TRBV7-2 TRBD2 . CASSISGGSSDTQYF TGTGCCAGCAGCATTAGCGGGGGTTCCTCGGATACGCAGTATTTT
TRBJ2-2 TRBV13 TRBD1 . CASSTLQGARFSNTGELFF TGTGCCAGCAGCACCTTACAGGGGGCGCGATTTTCGAACACCGGGGAGCTGTTTTTT
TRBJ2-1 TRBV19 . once CASRVDRSSYNEQFF TGTGCCAGTAGGGTAGACAGGAGCTCCTACAATGAGCAGTTCTTC
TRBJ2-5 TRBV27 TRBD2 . CASSLLGLAGETQYF TGTGCCAGCAGTTTACTCGGACTAGCGGGGGAGACCCAGTACTTC